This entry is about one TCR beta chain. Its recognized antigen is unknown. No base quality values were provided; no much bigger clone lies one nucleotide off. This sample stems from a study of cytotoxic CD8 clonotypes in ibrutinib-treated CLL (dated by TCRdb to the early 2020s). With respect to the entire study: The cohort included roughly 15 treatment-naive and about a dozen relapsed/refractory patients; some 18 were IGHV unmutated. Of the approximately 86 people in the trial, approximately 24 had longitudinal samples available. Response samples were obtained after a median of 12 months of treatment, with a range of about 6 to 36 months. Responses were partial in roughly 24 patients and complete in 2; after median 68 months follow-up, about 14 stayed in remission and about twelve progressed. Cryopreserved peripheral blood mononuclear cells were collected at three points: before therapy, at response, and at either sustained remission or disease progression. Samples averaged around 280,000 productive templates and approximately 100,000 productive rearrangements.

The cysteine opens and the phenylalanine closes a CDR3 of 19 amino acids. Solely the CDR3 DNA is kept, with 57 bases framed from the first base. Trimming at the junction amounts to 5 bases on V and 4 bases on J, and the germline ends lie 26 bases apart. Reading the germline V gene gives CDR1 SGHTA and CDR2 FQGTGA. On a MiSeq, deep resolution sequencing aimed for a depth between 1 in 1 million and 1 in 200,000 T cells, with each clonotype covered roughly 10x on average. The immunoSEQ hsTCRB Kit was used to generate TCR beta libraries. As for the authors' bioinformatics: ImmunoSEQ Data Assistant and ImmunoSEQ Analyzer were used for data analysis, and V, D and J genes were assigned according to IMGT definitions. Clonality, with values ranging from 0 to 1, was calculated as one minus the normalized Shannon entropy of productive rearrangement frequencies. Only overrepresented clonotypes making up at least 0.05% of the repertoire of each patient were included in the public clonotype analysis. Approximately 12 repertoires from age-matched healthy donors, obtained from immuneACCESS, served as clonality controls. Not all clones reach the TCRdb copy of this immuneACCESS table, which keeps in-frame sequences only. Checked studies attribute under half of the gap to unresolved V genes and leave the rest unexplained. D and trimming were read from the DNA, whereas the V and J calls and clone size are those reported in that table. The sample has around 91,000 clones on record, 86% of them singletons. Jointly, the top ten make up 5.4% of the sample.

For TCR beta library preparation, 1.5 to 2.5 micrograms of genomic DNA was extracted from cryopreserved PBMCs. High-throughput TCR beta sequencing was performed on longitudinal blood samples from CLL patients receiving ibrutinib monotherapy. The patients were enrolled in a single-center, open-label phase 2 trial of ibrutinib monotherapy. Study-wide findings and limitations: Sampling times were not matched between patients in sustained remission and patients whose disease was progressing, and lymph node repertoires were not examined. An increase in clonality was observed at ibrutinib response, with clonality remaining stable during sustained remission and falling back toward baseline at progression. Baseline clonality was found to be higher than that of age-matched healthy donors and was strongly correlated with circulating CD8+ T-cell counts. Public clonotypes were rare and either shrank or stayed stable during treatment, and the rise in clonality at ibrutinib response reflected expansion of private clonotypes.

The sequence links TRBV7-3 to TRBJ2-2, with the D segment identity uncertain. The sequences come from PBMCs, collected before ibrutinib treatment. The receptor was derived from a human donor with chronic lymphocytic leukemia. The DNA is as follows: TGTGCCAGCAGCCGCCTCATCGGTCCCCCTGGAGAGGTCACCGGGGAGCTGTTTTTT. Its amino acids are CASSRLIGPPGEVTGELFF.